The rows below give T cell receptor beta chains drawn from one sample of a study of CD8+CD57+ T cells in acquired aplastic anemia. TCRdb redid the calling of the reads with MiXCR, one entry per CDR3 protein. The data show 200,000 to 250,000 distinct CDR3 sequences, approximately 35% seen once. What was sequenced was sorted CD4+, CD8+, or CD8+CD57+ T cells (not recorded which) from PBMCs. These TCRs come from a human donor in good health, serving as a control. The CDR3 runs from the conserved cysteine through the conserved F or W. A D gene is named only where the DNA matches it firmly. For some rows the clone size is stated as once, few or many, or as a class when expanded; others skip it.

j_call d_call v_call clone_size cdr3_nt cdr3_aa
TRBJ1-2 - TRBV10-3 - TGTGCCATCAGTGAGTCGGTCAGGGGTTCTACTAACTATGGCTACACCTTC CAISESVRGSTNYGYTF
TRBJ1-5 - TRBV10-2 many TGCGCCAGCCCTGGGGGGAGGCAGCCCCAGCATTTT CASPGGRQPQHF
TRBJ1-6 TRBD1 TRBV4-2 many TGTGCCAGCAGCCCAGGACAGGTCAAACTCTCACCCCTCCACTTT CASSPGQVKLSPLHF
TRBJ1-1 - TRBV5-1 few TGCGCCAGCAGCTTCTCCCGGGGCACTGAAGCTTTCTTT CASSFSRGTEAFF
TRBJ1-4 - TRBV12-3/TRBV12-4 few TGTGCCAGCAGGAGGCAGGGAGGCGAAAAACTGTTTTTT CASRRQGGEKLFF
TRBJ1-2 - TRBV20-1 - TGCAGTGCTAGGGCCGGGTCCTTCGAAGGCTACACCTTC CSARAGSFEGYTF
TRBJ1-3 - TRBV9 many TGTGCCAGCAGCGCAGGAGAAGTACTGTCTGGAAACACCATATATTTT CASSAGEVLSGNTIYF
TRBJ1-2 - TRBV5-1 - TGCGCCAGCAGCTTGGGCATTGGGGACCTAAACTATGGCTACACCTTC CASSLGIGDLNYGYTF
TRBJ1-6 - TRBV30 many TGTGCCTGGTCGAGCGGTTCACCCCTCCACTTT CAWSSGSPLHF
TRBJ2-6 - TRBV5-1 - TGCGCCAGCAGCTCCCAAGACTCTGGGGCCAACGTCCTGACTTTC CASSSQDSGANVLTF
TRBJ2-1 - TRBV7-3 many TGTGCCAGCTCCCTCGGTGGGTCCTACAATGAGCAGTTCTTC CASSLGGSYNEQFF
TRBJ2-1 - TRBV18 - TGTGCCAGCTCACCAGTAGACACCAATGAGCAGTTCTTC CASSPVDTNEQFF
TRBJ1-2 - TRBV5-8 - TGTGCCAGCAGCTTGGATTTGGGAGCCAACTATGGCTACACCTTC CASSLDLGANYGYTF